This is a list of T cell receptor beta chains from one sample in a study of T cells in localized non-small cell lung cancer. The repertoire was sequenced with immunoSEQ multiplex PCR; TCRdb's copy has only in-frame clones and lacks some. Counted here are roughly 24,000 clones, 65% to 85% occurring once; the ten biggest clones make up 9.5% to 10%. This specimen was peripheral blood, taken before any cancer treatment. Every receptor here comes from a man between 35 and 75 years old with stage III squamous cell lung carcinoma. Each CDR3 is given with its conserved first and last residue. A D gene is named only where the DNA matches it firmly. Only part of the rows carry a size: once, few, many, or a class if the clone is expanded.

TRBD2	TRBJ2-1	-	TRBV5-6	CASSLARRAGARNEQFF	TGTGCCAGCAGCTTGGCCAGGAGAGCGGGAGCGCGCAATGAGCAGTTCTTC
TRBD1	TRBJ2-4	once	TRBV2	CASSGAGQGHQNIQYF	TGTGCCAGCAGTGGTGCCGGACAGGGACATCAAAACATTCAGTACTTC
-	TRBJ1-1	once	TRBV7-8	CASSSGHMNTEAFF	TGTGCCAGCAGCTCGGGACATATGAACACTGAAGCTTTCTTT
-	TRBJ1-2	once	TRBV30	CAWARALGYTF	TGTGCCTGGGCCCGTGCGCTTGGCTACACCTTC
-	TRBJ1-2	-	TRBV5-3	CARVGCNYGYTF	TGTGCCAGGGTAGGTTGTAACTATGGCTACACCTTC
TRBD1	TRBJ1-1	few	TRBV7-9	CASSILGTGTTEAFF	TGTGCCAGCAGCATTCTAGGGACAGGTACGACTGAAGCTTTCTTT
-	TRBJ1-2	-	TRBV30	CAWWFLGNPYGYTF	TGTGCCTGGTGGTTTTTAGGGAACCCCTATGGCTACACCTTC
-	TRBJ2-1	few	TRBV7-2	CASSFGGGAWDEQFF	TGTGCCAGCAGCTTCGGTGGGGGGGCCTGGGATGAGCAGTTCTTC
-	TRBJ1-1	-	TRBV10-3	CAISETHREAEAFF	TGTGCCATCAGTGAGACCCACAGGGAGGCTGAAGCTTTCTTT
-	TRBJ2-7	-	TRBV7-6	CASSLVGIGSTKEQYF	TGTGCCAGCAGCTTAGTAGGGATCGGGAGTACAAAAGAGCAGTACTTC
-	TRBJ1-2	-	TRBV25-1	CASSEPGRPYGYTF	TGTGCCAGCAGTGAGCCAGGACGGCCCTATGGCTACACCTTC
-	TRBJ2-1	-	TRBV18	CASSPTGVYNEQFF	TGTGCCAGCTCACCAACGGGAGTCTACAATGAGCAGTTCTTC
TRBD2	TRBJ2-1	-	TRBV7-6	CASSLASGRTNEQFF	TGTGCCAGCAGCTTAGCCAGCGGGAGGACAAATGAGCAGTTCTTC
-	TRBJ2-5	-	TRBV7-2	CASSLAGRQETQYF	TGTGCCAGCAGCTTAGCGGGCCGTCAAGAGACCCAGTACTTC
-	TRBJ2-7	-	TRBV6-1	CASRGTPYEQYF	TGTGCCAGCAGGGGGACACCCTACGAGCAGTACTTC
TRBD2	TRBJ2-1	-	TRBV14	CASSLTSGLDNEQFF	TGTGCCAGCAGCCTTACTAGCGGACTTGACAATGAGCAGTTCTTC
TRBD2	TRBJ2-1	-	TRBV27	CASSLILASYNEQFF	TGTGCCAGCAGTCTCATACTAGCGAGCTACAATGAGCAGTTCTTC
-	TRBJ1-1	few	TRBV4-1	CASSQGFSGEDTEAFF	TGCGCCAGCAGCCAAGGATTCTCGGGAGAGGACACTGAAGCTTTCTTT
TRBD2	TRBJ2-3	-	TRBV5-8	CASSRTRGTDTQYF	TGTGCCAGCAGCCGGACTAGGGGTACAGATACGCAGTATTTT
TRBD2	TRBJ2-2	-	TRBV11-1	CASSPQAGGGELFF	TGTGCCAGCAGCCCGCAAGCGGGAGGCGGGGAGCTGTTTTTT
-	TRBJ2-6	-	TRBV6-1	CASSDEQGSGANVLTF	TGTGCCAGCAGTGACGAACAGGGCTCTGGGGCCAACGTCCTGACTTTC
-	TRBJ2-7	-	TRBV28	CASTNDPGENEQYF	TGTGCCAGCACCAATGACCCAGGCGAAAACGAGCAGTACTTC
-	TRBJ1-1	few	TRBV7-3	CASRFSGTLTTEAFF	TGTGCCAGCAGATTCTCCGGGACTTTGACCACTGAAGCTTTCTTT
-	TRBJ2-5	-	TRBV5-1	CASSLEWGNQETQYF	TGCGCCAGCAGCTTGGAGTGGGGGAACCAAGAGACCCAGTACTTC
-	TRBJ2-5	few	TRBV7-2	CASSSLVSQETQYF	TGTGCCAGCAGCTCATTAGTCTCCCAAGAGACCCAGTACTTC
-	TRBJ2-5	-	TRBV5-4	CASSLSGSQETQYF	TGTGCCAGCAGCTTGAGTGGGAGCCAAGAGACCCAGTACTTC
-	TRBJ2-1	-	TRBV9	CASSVDGDTSYNEQFF	TGTGCCAGCAGCGTAGACGGGGACACCTCCTACAATGAGCAGTTCTTC
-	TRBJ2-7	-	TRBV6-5	CASSSAREQYF	TGTGCCAGCAGCTCTGCGCGCGAGCAGTACTTC
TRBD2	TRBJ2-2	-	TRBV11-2	CASSPRDGGGAHTGELFF	TGTGCCAGCAGCCCCAGGGACGGCGGGGGGGCGCATACCGGGGAGCTGTTTTTT
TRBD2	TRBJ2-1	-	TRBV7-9	CASSRGSNEQFF	TGTGCCAGCAGTCGCGGGAGCAATGAGCAGTTCTTC
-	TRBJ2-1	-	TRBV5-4	CDRAADKNEQFF	TGTGATAGGGCAGCCGATAAGAATGAGCAGTTCTTC
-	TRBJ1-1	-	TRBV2	CASSLGTPEAFF	TGTGCCAGCTCGTTGGGAACCCCTGAAGCTTTCTTT
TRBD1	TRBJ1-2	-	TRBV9	CASSVHQGAGYGYTF	TGTGCCAGCAGCGTCCACCAGGGGGCTGGCTATGGCTACACCTTC
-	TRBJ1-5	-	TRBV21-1	CASRGYPGRGQPQHF	TGTGCCAGCAGGGGCTACCCGGGGCGCGGTCAGCCCCAGCATTTT
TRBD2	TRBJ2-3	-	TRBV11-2	CASSLGLAGGSTDTQYF	TGTGCCAGCAGCTTAGGACTAGCGGGGGGGAGCACAGATACGCAGTATTTT
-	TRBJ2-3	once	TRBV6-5	CASSYRSRGTDTQYF	TGTGCCAGCAGTTATAGGTCGCGGGGCACAGATACGCAGTATTTT
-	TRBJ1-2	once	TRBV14	CASSQDEGRFGYTF	TGTGCCAGCAGCCAAGATGAGGGGAGGTTTGGCTACACCTTC
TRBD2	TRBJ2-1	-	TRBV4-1	CASSQDSGLAGYNEQFF	TGCGCCAGCAGCCAAGATTCAGGCCTAGCGGGATACAATGAGCAGTTCTTC
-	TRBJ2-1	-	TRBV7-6	CASSSLGANEQFF	TGTGCCAGCAGCTCCCTAGGGGCCAATGAGCAGTTCTTC
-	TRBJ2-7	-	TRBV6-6	CASSSLRGELYEQYF	TGTGCCAGCAGTAGCCTCCGCGGCGAACTCTACGAGCAGTACTTC